This TCR beta chain was identified in a study of blood T cell repertoires in COVID-19. Overall study context: Sample material is recorded as cDNA or gDNA derived from T cells, B-cell-depleted T cells, or PBMCs.

Trimming cost V 5 bases and J 3 bases; bases outside gene matches: 7. CDR1 SQVTM and CDR2 ANQGSEA come from the germline V gene. This CDR3 is 14 amino acids long. This clone appeared once. Original processing methods: It was from reference gene primer amplification that nucleated cell counts were estimated. Assay used: immunoSEQ multiplex PCR; TCRdb lists only in-frame clones, some missing. Clone size and the V and J calls come from that table; the DNA yielded D and trimming. The table has hundreds of thousands of clones, 82% seen once. Two negative PCRs, clearance, or symptom resolution were required of recovered Cohort 3 donors.

V and J are TRBV29-1 and TRBJ2-1; 7 bases agree with TRBD2. This receptor was obtained from a woman in her sixties who had recovered from COVID-19. The sample was PBMCs or T cells enriched from blood (not recorded which). The CDR3 bases are TGCAGCGTTACTACTAGCGCGGTCTACAATGAGCAGTTCTTC. Amino acid sequence: CSVTTSAVYNEQFF.